This entry is about one TCR beta chain. The CDR3 consists of 15 residues. The trim removed 4 bases at V and 6 bases at J, leaving 4 bases unmatched. Per germline, CDR1 SGDLS and CDR2 YYNGEE. The sample originates from a study of early stage breast cancer tumors. Sequencing was performed with immunoSEQ multiplex PCR; in TCRdb, only in-frame clones are kept and a portion is missing. The data contain some 28,000 clones, roughly three fifths of them singletons. The source material was breast tumor tissue. This TCR derives from a person aged 50-59 years with breast cancer. The V call is TRBV9, the J call TRBJ2-2, with 12 bases lining up with TRBD2. The CDR3 bases are TGTGCCAGCAGCCTGACTAGCGGGAGTTCCGGGGAGCTGTTTTTT. This sequence encodes CASSLTSGSSGELFF.